This record covers a single T cell receptor (beta chain). Its specificity is unknown. The record originates from a study of cytomegalovirus exposure and HLA in healthy donors. Overall study findings and caveats: The authors considered a cluster of highly shared sequence variants likely to be a sequencing artifact. In a later analysis, HLA-associated beta chains showed higher expansion and lower generation probabilities than comparable chains. As confirmed in vitro, a few CMV-associated chains were specific for CMV antigens. Later analysis showed TCR association rates varying by HLA locus, highest for DRB1 and lowest for HLA-C.

Primers for the PCR totalled 60 Vbeta and 13 Jbeta. Profiling relied on immunoSEQ multiplex PCR, and the TCRdb table lists in-frame clones only, not all of them. Among about 180,000 clones listed, over 80% were seen once. This clonotype originated in a girl aged 10-17 years in good health and CMV-seropositive. Sequencing input: PBMCs.

The CDR3 loop is CASSLGTGNYGYTF. Here the CDR3 DNA reads TGCGCCAGCAGCTTGGGTACAGGGAACTATGGCTACACCTTC. The V call is TRBV5-1, the J call TRBJ1-2; TRBD1 might be the D (6 bases). V was clipped by 0 bases and J by 2 bases, with 8 bases between them. This CDR3 comprises 14 residues. The germline CDR1 and CDR2 sequences are SGHRS and YFSETQ.